The 20 T cell receptor beta chains in this list originate from one sample, sequenced in a study of technical replicates of blood from several donors. The assay was immunoSEQ multiplex PCR, and TCRdb's table has in-frame clones only and misses some. The table includes under 75,000 clones, just under 95% detected once. The sequencing input was T cells isolated from PBMCs. These receptors originate from a human donor in good health.

This rearrangement joins TRBV30 to TRBJ2-1; 11 positions agree with TRBD2. Germline CDR1 GTSNPN, CDR2 SVGIG (reference sequence). This CDR3 contains 15 residues. V was pared by 4 bases and J by 8 bases, with 10 bases of the junction left unmatched. For the CDR3, the DNA is TGTGCCTGGATGGGTGGACTAGCGGGTTTGGATGAGCAGTTCTTC. This encodes CAWMGGLAGLDEQFF.

The chain has TRBV13 and TRBJ2-1; D may be TRBD1 (5 bases). V lost 2 bases to trimming and J lost 4 bases, with 12 bases between them. Germline V gives CDR1 PRHDT, CDR2 FYEKMQ (reference sequence). The CDR3 has 15 amino acids. The CDR3 DNA reads TGTGCCAGCAGCTTACCGGACAACTTTTACAATGAGCAGTTCTTC. Encoded protein: CASSLPDNFYNEQFF.

J is TRBJ2-5 and V is TRBV5-1; D might be TRBD2 (5 bases). The germline V gene has CDR1 SGHRS and CDR2 YFSETQ. CDR3 length: 13 residues. V lost 3 bases and J lost 3, with 9 bases in between. CDR3 nucleotide sequence: TGCGCCAGCAGCTCACTAGAGAAAGAGACCCAGTACTTC. Translation: CASSSLEKETQYF. The variable domain in full, completed from reference TRBV5-1 and TRBJ2-5, reads KAGVTQTPRYLIKTRGQQVTLSCSPISGHRSVSWYQQTPGQGLQFLFEYFSETQRNKGNFPGRFSGRQFSNSRSEMNVSTLELGDSALYLCASSSLEKETQYFGPGTRLLVL.

This chain connects TRBV7-6 to TRBJ1-4; D is possibly TRBD1 (6 bases). The germline CDR1 and CDR2 sequences are SGHVS and FNYEAQ. V lost 2 bases, J lost 8 bases, and 15 bases lay in between. The CDR3 is made up of 15 amino acids. Here the CDR3 reads CASSLSGGNEEKLFF. The CDR3 DNA reads as TGTGCCAGCAGCTTATCGGGGGGCAATGAGGAAAAACTGTTTTTT.

The CDR3 protein is CASSLDGENGYTF. In DNA form, the CDR3 reads TGCGCCAGCAGCTTAGACGGGGAAAATGGCTACACCTTC. The rearrangement joins TRBV5-1 to TRBJ1-2; D remains ambiguous. V gave up 2 bases and J gave up 6 bases, with 11 bases separating them. The CDR3 has 13 amino acids. CDR1 and CDR2 from the germline V gene are SGHRS and YFSETQ.

V usage is TRBV30 and J usage is TRBJ2-3; tentatively, D is TRBD2 (5 bases). The length of the CDR3 is 14 residues. Germline V gene data show CDR1 as GTSNPN and CDR2 as SVGIG (reference sequence). V was cut by 0 bases and J by 2 bases, with 9 bases left in between. Written as DNA, the CDR3 is TGTGCCTGGAGTGTAAGCGGAAACACAGATACGCAGTATTTT. Amino acid sequence: CAWSVSGNTDTQYF. Looking up the rest from reference TRBV30 and TRBJ2-3 gives the full variable domain: SQTIHQWPATLVQPVGSPLSLECTVEGTSNPNLYWYRQAAGRGLQLLFYSVGIGQISSEVPQNLSASRPQDRQFILSSKKLLLSDSGFYLCAWSVSGNTDTQYFGPGTRLTVL.

The J gene is TRBJ1-1, the V gene TRBV2; D gene uncertain. Germline V CDR1 and CDR2: SNHLY, FYNNEI. There are 13 residues in the CDR3. With 8 bases removed from V and 7 bases from J, the gap between germline ends came to 17 bases. CDR3 loop: CASSRGQAGEAFF. The CDR3 DNA sequence: TGTGCCAGCTCTCGAGGGCAGGCTGGTGAAGCTTTCTTT.

This chain links TRBV9 with TRBJ2-1; maybe TRBD2 (5 bases). The CDR3 extends over 17 amino acids. The germline gives CDR1 SGDLS, CDR2 YYNGEE. V lost 3 bases, J lost 2 bases, and 18 bases lay in between. CDR3 protein: CASSDRRGGGTYNEQFF. The CDR3, as DNA: TGTGCCAGCAGCGACCGCCGCGGAGGAGGAACCTACAATGAGCAGTTCTTC.

This chain connects TRBV7-2 to TRBJ2-7; 10 bases fit TRBD2. CDR1 SGHTA and CDR2 FQGNSA come from the germline V gene. V gave up 5 bases and J gave up 6 bases; unmatched junction bases: 10. This CDR3 has 15 amino acids. This CDR3 is CASSPGPSGSSEQYF. The CDR3 DNA follows: TGTGCCAGCAGCCCGGGGCCTAGCGGGAGCAGCGAGCAGTACTTC.

The V call is TRBV30, the J call TRBJ2-1; 11 bases agree with TRBD2. The CDR3 is 14 residues long. Germline CDR1 is GTSNPN and CDR2 is SVGIG (reference sequence). The V and J ends lost 8 bases and 6 bases, in that order; junction bases with no gene match: 9. CDR3 sequence reads: CAHQTSGRVNEQFF. The DNA of the CDR3 is TGTGCCCATCAAACTAGCGGGAGAGTCAATGAGCAGTTCTTC.

The rearrangement links TRBV27 to TRBJ1-1, with D hard to call. This CDR3 region has 14 residues. Trimming took 2 bases from V and 5 from J, leaving 12 bases between them. CDR1 and CDR2 from the germline V gene are MNHEY and SMNVEV (reference sequence). The chain's CDR3 is CASSLDIRGTEAFF. The DNA of the CDR3 is TGTGCCAGCAGTTTAGATATACGGGGAACTGAAGCTTTCTTT.

The chain is built from TRBV6-5 and TRBJ1-5; D is uncertain. The CDR3 consists of 14 residues. Trimming stripped 5 bases from V and 0 bases from J, with 8 bases between. CDR1 and CDR2 from the germline V gene are MNHEY and SVGAGI. The CDR3 sequence is CASSDGNSNQPQHF. The CDR3 DNA sequence: TGTGCCAGCAGTGACGGGAATAGCAATCAGCCCCAGCATTTT.

V and J are TRBV19 and TRBJ1-4; D not certain. The CDR3 extends over 15 amino acids. Germline values: CDR1 LNHDA, CDR2 SQIVND (reference sequence). Trimming took off 1 base at V and 4 bases at J, with 10 bases between the two ends. The CDR3 coding sequence is TGTGCCAGTAGTATAGGAGGGAGGAATAATGAAAAACTGTTTTTT. It specifies CASSIGGRNNEKLFF.

This chain joins TRBV4-3 and TRBJ2-3; no clear D gene. The length of the CDR3 is 17 residues. Trimming removed 2 bases at V and 0 bases at J, with 15 bases between. The germline gives CDR1 LGHNA, CDR2 YSLEER. DNA for the CDR3: TGCGCCAGCAGCCAATGGCAGGCCGTCACTAGCACAGATACGCAGTATTTT. This encodes CASSQWQAVTSTDTQYF.

CDR3 bases: TGTGCCAGCAGCAGAGGGACTCTCGAAGAAGCTTTCTTT. Residues: CASSRGTLEEAFF. The chain is built from TRBV9 and TRBJ1-1; the D gene is possibly TRBD1 (5 bases). The V gene lost 4 bases and the J gene lost 8 bases, with 15 bases spanning the gap. Germline CDR1 SGDLS, CDR2 YYNGEE. The CDR3 extends over 13 amino acids.

This chain uses TRBV29-1 with TRBJ2-1, with 8 bases fitting TRBD2. In germline, CDR1 is SQVTM, CDR2 ANQGSEA. The junction had 1 base not matched to a gene; V was cut back by 1 base and J by 2 bases. The CDR3 consists of 14 residues. CDR3 protein: CSVEAAGAYNEQFF. CDR3 in DNA: TGCAGCGTTGAAGCAGCGGGGGCCTACAATGAGCAGTTCTTC.

V usage is TRBV5-4 and J usage is TRBJ1-1, with 11 nucleotides matching TRBD1. The CDR3 is 14 residues long. Germline values: CDR1 SGHNT, CDR2 YYREEE (reference sequence). After removal of 4 bases from V and 10 bases from J, the junction contained 9 bases not matched to a gene. The CDR3 spells CASSQDRGLALAFF. The CDR3, as DNA: TGTGCCAGCAGCCAGGACAGGGGGCTCGCGTTAGCTTTCTTT.

The chain is built from TRBV4-2 and TRBJ1-2; 7 nucleotides line up with TRBD1. The trim removed 2 bases at V and 6 bases at J, leaving 6 bases unmatched. Germline CDR1 is LGHNA and CDR2 is YNFKEQ. This CDR3 is 14 amino acids long. The CDR3 sequence: CASSQPGQDNGYTF. Here the CDR3 DNA reads TGTGCCAGCAGCCAACCTGGACAGGACAATGGCTACACCTTC.

The chain is built from TRBV10-3 and TRBJ1-4, with a weak D call TRBD1 (5 bases). The CDR3 contains 13 residues. Between the trimmed V and J ends, which lost 0 bases and 16 bases, there was a span of 15 bases. Germline lookup yields CDR1 ENHRY and CDR2 SYGVKD. The CDR3 DNA follows: TGTGCCATCAGTGAGTCTTTGGGGGGTGTATCGTTTTTT. Its translation is CAISESLGGVSFF.

The rearrangement links TRBV19 to TRBJ1-1, with TRBD1 as a possible D gene (6 bases). This CDR3 comprises 12 residues. In germline, CDR1 is LNHDA, CDR2 SQIVND (reference sequence). Trimming cost V 6 bases and J 5 bases, with 10 bases left between them. CDR3: CASRLGGTEAFF. CDR3 in DNA: TGTGCCAGTAGGTTAGGGGGAACTGAAGCTTTCTTT.